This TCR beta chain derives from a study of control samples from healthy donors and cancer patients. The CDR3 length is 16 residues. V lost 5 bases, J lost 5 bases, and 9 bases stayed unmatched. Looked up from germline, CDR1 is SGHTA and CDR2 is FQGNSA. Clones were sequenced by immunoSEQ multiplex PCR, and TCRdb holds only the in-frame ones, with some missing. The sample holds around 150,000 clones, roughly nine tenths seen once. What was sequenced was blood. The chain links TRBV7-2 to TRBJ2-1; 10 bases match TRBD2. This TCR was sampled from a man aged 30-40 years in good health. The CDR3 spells CASSGAFGLADNEQFF. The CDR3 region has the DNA TGTGCCAGCAGCGGTGCTTTTGGACTAGCGGACAATGAGCAGTTCTTC.